This T cell receptor beta chain was sequenced during a study of technical replicates of blood from a handful of donors. Germline CDR1 and CDR2: MDHEN and SYDVKM. The CDR3 contains 17 residues. V shed 3 bases, J shed 0 bases, and the junction held 10 bases outside the gene matches. Here immunoSEQ multiplex PCR was the method, and the copy in TCRdb shows in-frame clones only, minus some. The sample has more than 70,000 clones, about 96% seen once. The genes are TRBV28 and TRBJ2-7; 8 nucleotides align to TRBD1. Input material: T cells isolated from PBMCs. The clonotype comes from a human donor in good health. CDR3: CASSLGALGQASYEQYF. The CDR3 DNA is TGTGCCAGCAGTTTGGGGGCTTTGGGACAGGCCTCCTACGAGCAGTACTTC.